This T cell receptor beta chain was captured by sequencing in a study of response to subunit inactivated influenza vaccine. This CDR3 is 14 amino acids long. V lost 3 bases to trimming and J lost 1 base, with 7 bases between them. CDR1 and CDR2 from the germline V gene are SEHNR and FQNEAQ (reference sequence). About this clonotype itself: Its antigen is undetermined.

TCRdb processed the RT-PCR reads anew with MiXCR; each CDR3 protein has one entry. In the table there are 650,000 to 800,000 distinct CDR3 sequences, roughly 18% of which are singletons. Findings and limits, study-wide: Authors suggested seasonal influenza vaccinations each recruit few new T cells.

The rearrangement uses TRBV7-9 and TRBJ2-4, with D perhaps TRBD2 (6 bases). The specimen was PBMCs from blood, collected 5 days after vaccination. The clonotype originates from a man aged 50 or older who received an inactivated influenza vaccine. The CDR3 sequence: CASSFAGAKNIQYF. In nucleotides, the CDR3 is TGTGCCAGCAGCTTTGCGGGGGCCAAAAACATTCAGTACTTC.